What follows are 17 T cell receptor beta chains derived from one specimen sequenced in a study of response to subunit inactivated influenza vaccine (dated by TCRdb to the late 2010s). Preparation of the library involved RT-PCR. Sequencing used an Illumina HiSeq 2500. TCRdb cleaned the public reads at Q25 with fastp, built clones with MiXCR and kept in-frame beta chains. Rows with one shared CDR3 protein collapse into an entry with the most common genes and DNA. Recorded for this sample are around 600,000 distinct CDR3 sequences; approximately 11% of them occurred a single time. 11% of the sample is held by the ten biggest clonotypes. These data are also associated with another study on T cells expressing NK-cell markers. The second investigation adds: TCR beta cDNA libraries were made by 5'RACE template switching that added a universal primer site and unique molecular identifiers.

Sequenced here: PBMCs from blood, sampled on the day of vaccination. The source is a man in his forties or fifties who received an inactivated influenza vaccine. Donor details come from another sample of the same person, matched by shared clones.

The rearrangement joins TRBV20-1 to TRBJ2-7; D unclear. Germline loops: CDR1 DFQATT, CDR2 SNEGSKA (reference sequence). The V and J ends lost 7 bases and 0 bases respectively, with 13 bases between them. This CDR3 has 13 amino acids. CDR3 DNA: TGCAGTGAGCAGCGACCAAGCTCCTACGAGCAGTACTTC. Encoded protein: CSEQRPSSYEQYF.

The chain is built from TRBV28 and TRBJ2-1; possibly TRBD1 or TRBD2 for D (6 bases each). CDR3 length: 14 residues. Trimming removed 5 bases at V and 5 bases at J, with 13 bases between. Per germline, CDR1 MDHEN and CDR2 SYDVKM. The CDR3 region is CASSTEGGHNEQFF. The CDR3 bases are TGTGCCAGCAGTACCGAAGGGGGGCACAATGAGCAGTTCTTC.

The J gene is TRBJ2-5, the V gene TRBV7-2, with TRBD1 as a possible D gene (6 bases). The V and J ends lost 5 bases and 0 bases respectively, with 16 bases between them. This CDR3 spans 16 amino acids. Germline V gene sequence: CDR1 SGHTA, CDR2 FQGNSA. CDR3: CASSERQAHYQETQYF. The CDR3 nucleotides read TGTGCCAGCAGCGAGCGACAGGCTCATTACCAAGAGACCCAGTACTTC.

This chain's CDR3 is CASSFKAGGETQYF. The CDR3 DNA reads TGTGCCAGCAGCTTCAAAGCGGGGGGGGAGACGCAGTATTTT. The chain combines TRBV5-6 with TRBJ2-3; 10 bases are shared with TRBD2. This CDR3 is built from 14 residues. Germline V gene sequence: CDR1 SGHDT, CDR2 YYEEEE. V dropped 2 bases and J dropped 9; count of bases not matched to a gene: 6.

This clonotype showed up just a few times. This rearrangement joins TRBV20-1 to TRBJ2-5; D is perhaps TRBD1 or TRBD2 (6 bases each). Trimming removed 6 bases from V and 2 bases from J, with 13 bases in between. Germline V lookup: CDR1 DFQATT, CDR2 SNEGSKA (reference sequence). The CDR3 has 13 amino acids. The CDR3 DNA reads TGCAGTGCCCCGAGGGGGGCTCAAGAGACCCAGTACTTC. Protein sequence: CSAPRGAQETQYF.

This clonotype has just a few counts. This chain links TRBV10-3 with TRBJ2-3; TRBD2 matches 10 bases. This CDR3 has 16 residues. Germline assignment: CDR1 ENHRY and CDR2 SYGVKD. After removal of 0 bases from V and 13 bases from J, the junction contained 13 bases not matched to a gene. CDR3 amino acids: CAISESTSGFLNKKYF. CDR3 nucleotides: TGTGCCATCAGTGAGTCGACTAGCGGGTTCCTCAACAAAAAGTATTTT.

This clonotype was recorded a few times. The chain combines TRBV29-1 with TRBJ2-5; 9 bases fit TRBD2. The CDR3 is 13 amino acids. Germline assignment: CDR1 SQVTM and CDR2 ANQGSEA. J lost 4 bases, V lost 7 bases, and 7 bases had no gene match. CDR3 nucleotides: TGCAGCGCCGCGACTAGCGGTACAGAGACCCAGTACTTC. Residues: CSAATSGTETQYF.

This clonotype has a handful of counts. This chain connects TRBV5-6 to TRBJ2-6, with D possibly TRBD2 on 5 matching bases. The CDR3 length is 14 residues. Per germline, CDR1 SGHDT and CDR2 YYEEEE. V was trimmed by 4 bases and J by 3 bases, leaving 8 bases between them. DNA of the CDR3: TGTGCCAGCAGCCGGAGGTTTGGGGCCAACGTCCTGACTTTC. Translated: CASSRRFGANVLTF.

The chain uses TRBV28 and TRBJ2-1; 12 bases agree with TRBD2. The CDR3 length is 15 residues. Per germline, CDR1 MDHEN and CDR2 SYDVKM. The ends lost 5 bases at V and 5 bases at J; junction bases unmatched: 4. The CDR3 coding sequence is TGTGCCAGCAGTGCCCGACTAGCGGGAGACAATGAGCAGTTCTTC. Its protein is CASSARLAGDNEQFF.

The V gene is TRBV19, the J gene TRBJ1-4; a possible D gene is TRBD1 (5 bases). Germline loops: CDR1 LNHDA, CDR2 SQIVND (reference sequence). The CDR3 is 11 residues long. The V end lost 11 bases, the J end lost 7 bases, and 11 bases lay between the germline ends. For the CDR3, the DNA is TGTGCCTCGAGGAGGGGTGAAAAACTGTTTTTT. Protein sequence: CASRRGEKLFF.

This clonotype was counted between two and nine times. The chain uses TRBV5-1 and TRBJ2-5; D unresolved. CDR1 is SGHRS, CDR2 YFSETQ, per germline. V gave up 0 bases and J gave up 4 bases, with 7 bases separating them. The CDR3 consists of 13 residues. In DNA, the CDR3 is TGCGCCAGCAGCTTGGAATACCGAGAGACCCAGTACTTC. Amino acids: CASSLEYRETQYF.

This clonotype has a handful of counts. One end of the junction does not line up with germline, which may come from a read error. The J gene is TRBJ2-7, the V gene TRBV20-1; TRBD2 aligns across 7 bases. Looked up from germline, CDR1 is DFQATT and CDR2 is SNEGSKA (reference sequence). CDR3 length: 16 residues. CDR3 DNA sequence: TGCTGTGCTAGAGATCCCCGCGGGGAGGGCCTCTACGAGCAGTACTTC. As protein: CCARDPRGEGLYEQYF.

J is TRBJ2-5 and V is TRBV12-3 or TRBV12-4; the match to TRBD1 covers 7 bases. This CDR3 has 14 amino acids. After removal of 6 bases from V and 7 bases from J, the junction contained 11 bases not matched to a gene. CDR3: CASSPTGRTGTQYF. The DNA of the CDR3 is TGTGCCAGCAGCCCGACAGGGAGAACGGGGACCCAGTACTTC.

This clonotype appeared a few times. This CDR3 is CASSLVGHSGNTIYF. The CDR3 DNA sequence: TGTGCCAGCAGCTTAGTTGGGCACTCTGGAAACACCATATATTTT. This sequence joins TRBV7-8 and TRBJ1-3; no firm D call. The CDR3 is 15 residues long. Per germline, CDR1 SGHVS and CDR2 FQNEAQ. V lost 1 base and J 0 bases, leaving 7 bases between the germline ends.

This chain uses TRBV29-1 with TRBJ2-5; 7 bases agree with TRBD1. The CDR3 runs to 13 residues. V lost 6 bases and J lost 1; bases outside the gene matches: 5. CDR1 and CDR2 (germline): SQVTM, ANQGSEA. The DNA for the CDR3 is TGCAGCGTAGAGGGACAGAGCCAAGAGACCCAGTACTTC. Its protein is CSVEGQSQETQYF.

This clonotype was counted only a few times. V usage is TRBV7-2 and J usage is TRBJ2-5; D gene ambiguous. Trimming removed 2 bases from V and 2 bases from J, with 6 bases in between. Germline CDR1 and CDR2: SGHTA and FQGNSA. The CDR3 has 13 residues. For the CDR3, the DNA is TGTGCCAGCAGCTTATGGGAACAAGAGACCCAGTACTTC. Translated: CASSLWEQETQYF.

This clonotype turned up a few times. The chain uses TRBV12-3 or TRBV12-4 and TRBJ2-5, with no clear D. Trimming removed 5 bases from V and 2 bases from J, with 12 bases in between. The CDR3 covers 14 residues. The DNA of the CDR3 is TGTGCCAGCAGTCCAGGATCACTTCAAGAGACCCAGTACTTC. It encodes CASSPGSLQETQYF.